The 27 T cell receptor beta chains below all came from one sample that was sequenced in a study of T cells in Graves' hyperthyroidism and ophthalmopathy. Amplified TCR beta CDR3 regions came from RNA transcripts. A first-round RT-PCR of the TCR CDR3 used the HTBI primer set. In TCRdb, the multiplex PCR reads were re-called with MiXCR into one record per CDR3 protein. The table shows hundreds of thousands of distinct CDR3 sequences, with just under 45% occurring only once. The sample consisted of peripheral blood or thyroid tissue (not recorded which). The receptors derive from an adult man with Graves' disease, either hyperthyroidism or ophthalmopathy (not recorded which).

The chain recombines TRBV20-1 with TRBJ1-5, with D maybe TRBD1 (6 bases). This CDR3 comprises 13 residues. Germline CDR1 DFQATT, CDR2 SNEGSKA (reference sequence). V was trimmed by 5 bases and J by 5 bases, leaving 13 bases between them. CDR3 region: CSAADRFDQPQHF. The CDR3 nucleotides read TGCAGTGCTGCAGACAGGTTTGATCAGCCCCAGCATTTT.

The V and J genes are TRBV7-2 and TRBJ2-7, with 9 bases matching TRBD2. J lost 3 bases, V lost 1 base, and 4 bases had no gene match. The CDR3 extends over 15 amino acids. The germline V gene has CDR1 SGHTA and CDR2 FQGNSA. CDR3 bases: TGTGCCAGCAGCTTAGACCTAGCGGGAATCTACGAGCAGTACTTC. Amino acids: CASSLDLAGIYEQYF.

The chain carries TRBV25-1 and TRBJ1-3; D is perhaps TRBD1 (5 bases). Trimming stripped 5 bases from V and 0 bases from J, with 14 bases between. Germline CDR1 and CDR2: MGHDK and SYGVNS. This CDR3 is 16 amino acids long. The CDR3 sequence: CASSPGTENSGNTIYF. For the CDR3, the DNA is TGTGCCAGCAGTCCCGGGACGGAAAACTCTGGAAACACCATATATTTT. Full variable domain (remainder filled in from reference TRBV25-1 and TRBJ1-3): EADIYQTPRYLVIGTGKKITLECSQTMGHDKMYWYQQDPGMELHLIHYSYGVNSTEKGDLSSESTVSRIRTEHFPLTLESARPSHTSQYLCASSPGTENSGNTIYFGEGSWLTVV.

In this sample, this clonotype turned up a few times. V usage is TRBV10-3 and J usage is TRBJ1-3; 7 nucleotides align to TRBD1. J was trimmed by 1 base and V by 10 bases; bases with no gene match: 10. CDR3 length equals 15 residues. The germline CDR1 and CDR2 sequences are ENHRY and SYGVKD. The CDR3 region has the DNA TGTGCCACCCGGACAGGTCGGGGATCTGGAAACACCATATATTTT. Translated: CATRTGRGSGNTIYF.

This clonotype was counted only a few times. The junction and the germline gene differ at one end; a read error may be behind it. The rearrangement links TRBV5-1 to TRBJ1-2; D is possibly TRBD1 (6 bases). The CDR3 runs 14 residues. Per germline, CDR1 SGHRS and CDR2 YFSETQ. CDR3 nucleotides: TGTGCCAGCAGCCAGGGACACAGTAACTATGGCTACACCTTC. It specifies CASSQGHSNYGYTF.

The chain is built from TRBV7-9 and TRBJ2-5; D is perhaps TRBD1 (6 bases). This CDR3 spans 12 amino acids. Germline-derived CDR1 and CDR2 are SEHNR and FQNEAQ (reference sequence). Trimming cost V 6 bases and J 9 bases, with 14 bases left between them. CDR3 coding DNA: TGTGCCAGCAGTTACTCAGGGGCGCCCCAGTACTTC. Translating gives CASSYSGAPQYF.

This clonotype was detected a few times. The CDR3 sequence is CSAQDGGINQPQHF. The CDR3 bases are TGCAGTGCCCAGGACGGAGGTATAAATCAGCCCCAGCATTTT. The rearrangement uses TRBV20-1 and TRBJ1-5, with D unclear. The V gene's germline CDR1 is DFQATT and CDR2 SNEGSKA (reference sequence). Trimming removed 6 bases from V and 4 bases from J, with 16 bases in between. There are 14 residues in the CDR3.

The CDR3 sequence is CASSQAGGYEKLFF. The CDR3 nucleotides are TGTGCCAGCAGCCAAGCAGGGGGCTATGAAAAACTGTTTTTT. The chain combines TRBV9 with TRBJ1-4; 8 bases match TRBD1. J was trimmed by 6 bases and V by 4 bases; bases with no gene match: 5. Germline CDR1 reads SGDLS; CDR2 reads YYNGEE. CDR3 length equals 14 residues.

The genes are TRBV11-1 and TRBJ2-5; D gene ambiguous. The CDR3 has 14 amino acids. The ends were cut back, 6 bases at V and 1 base at J, with 12 bases in the middle. Germline values: CDR1 SGHAT, CDR2 FQDESV (reference sequence). Here the CDR3 DNA reads TGTGCCAGCAGTCGACGGATGAGCCAAGAGACCCAGTACTTC. Translated: CASSRRMSQETQYF. The full variable domain, completed using reference TRBV11-1 and TRBJ2-5, is EAEVAQSPRYKITEKSQAVAFWCDPISGHATLYWYRQILGQGPELLVQFQDESVVDDSQLPKDRFSAERLKGVDSTLKIQPAELGDSAMYLCASSRRMSQETQYFGPGTRLLVL.

This clonotype was found many times. The genes are TRBV2 and TRBJ1-6, with 7 bases fitting TRBD1. Germline V lookup: CDR1 SNHLY, CDR2 FYNNEI. The CDR3 spans 16 residues. V shed 4 bases, J shed 10 bases, and the junction held 13 bases outside the gene matches. CDR3 sequence (DNA): TGTGCCAGCAGTGGAGGTTTAGGGGGCGTTGGATCACCCCTCCACTTT. Encoded protein: CASSGGLGGVGSPLHF.

This clonotype was seen once. The CDR3 nucleotides read TGTGCCAGCAGCTTATCGTCAGGGGTCAGTGAAGCTTTCTTT. It translates to CASSLSSGVSEAFF. The genes are TRBV7-9 and TRBJ1-1, with a possible D match to TRBD1 (6 bases). This CDR3 spans 14 amino acids. Per the germline V gene, CDR1 is SEHNR and CDR2 is FQNEAQ (reference sequence). The ends were cut back, 2 bases at V and 7 bases at J, with 14 bases in the middle.

This clonotype appeared a few times. This chain connects TRBV7-9 to TRBJ1-1, with D possibly matching TRBD1 (5 bases). Germline assignment: CDR1 SEHNR and CDR2 FQNEAQ (reference sequence). The CDR3 has 15 residues. Trimming took off 5 bases at V and 0 bases at J, with 13 bases between the two ends. CDR3 sequence (DNA): TGTGCCAGCAGCGAAGACAGTCTCATGAACACTGAAGCTTTCTTT. As protein: CASSEDSLMNTEAFF.

As to this clonotype: It may be a read error: a sequence one base away is much more abundant. The chain is built from TRBV24-1 and TRBJ1-5; 9 bases fit TRBD1. The V and J ends lost 2 bases and 5 bases, in that order; junction bases with no gene match: 3. The CDR3 totals 15 residues. In germline, CDR1 is KGHDR, CDR2 SFDVKD. The CDR3 reads CATSDSGTGHQPQHF. The CDR3 DNA is TGTGCCACCAGTGATTCCGGGACAGGGCATCAGCCCCAGCATTTT.

The rearrangement joins TRBV6-5 to TRBJ1-4; 7 bases map to TRBD1. V lost 6 bases, J lost 8 bases, and 18 bases stayed unmatched. Germline CDR1 reads MNHEY; CDR2 reads SVGAGI. The CDR3 spans 17 residues. The CDR3 is CASREGRETGSWEKLFF. The CDR3 nucleotides are TGTGCCAGCAGGGAGGGAAGGGAGACAGGGTCTTGGGAAAAACTGTTTTTT.

The chain links TRBV7-9 to TRBJ1-5; D is perhaps TRBD1 (5 bases). The germline CDR1 and CDR2 sequences are SEHNR and FQNEAQ (reference sequence). CDR3 length: 14 amino acids. Trimming pared 2 bases from V and 6 bases from J, leaving 11 bases between. In DNA, the CDR3 is TGTGCCAGCAGCTTAATAGGGGTCACTCAGCCCCAGCATTTT. Protein: CASSLIGVTQPQHF.

The chain combines TRBV7-6 with TRBJ2-3; D possibly corresponds to TRBD2 (6 bases). This CDR3 comprises 14 residues. The ends were cut back, 2 bases at V and 5 bases at J, with 11 bases in the middle. Germline V gene sequence: CDR1 SGHVS, CDR2 FNYEAQ. As DNA, the CDR3 is TGTGCCAGCAGCTTACAGGAGGGCCGAGATACGCAGTATTTT. Its protein is CASSLQEGRDTQYF.

The CDR3 nucleotides are TGTGCCAGCAGCCAAGGAGGACGGATCCTCTCCTACGAGCAGTACTTC. It encodes CASSQGGRILSYEQYF. The gene calls are TRBV7-9 and TRBJ2-7; a possible D gene is TRBD2 (5 bases). Germline-derived CDR1 and CDR2 are SEHNR and FQNEAQ (reference sequence). V lost 5 bases and J lost 0, with 17 bases in between. CDR3 size: 16 residues.

This clonotype was seen a few times. The V gene is TRBV20-1, the J gene TRBJ2-7; weak D call: TRBD2 (6 bases). The length of the CDR3 is 13 residues. Trimming removed 3 bases from V and 1 base from J, with 10 bases in between. CDR1 DFQATT and CDR2 SNEGSKA come from the germline V gene (reference sequence). This chain's CDR3 is CSASLDYSYEQYF. CDR3 in DNA: TGCAGTGCTAGTTTGGACTATTCCTACGAGCAGTACTTC.

The genes are TRBV7-9 and TRBJ2-7, with 7 positions matching TRBD1. Germline V gives CDR1 SEHNR, CDR2 FQNEAQ (reference sequence). The CDR3 sequence is 16 residues long. J was trimmed by 3 bases and V by 4 bases; bases with no gene match: 12. The CDR3 DNA follows: TGTGCCAGCAGCTCGACAGGGATGAGCTATGGCTACGAGCAGTACTTC. Translated: CASSSTGMSYGYEQYF.

This chain uses TRBV7-2 with TRBJ1-4, with D possibly matching TRBD1 (6 bases). Germline values: CDR1 SGHTA, CDR2 FQGNSA. This CDR3 has 15 amino acids. V lost 3 bases, J lost 8 bases, and 16 bases lay in between. The CDR3 reads CASSLGGASDEKLFF. CDR3 nucleotide sequence: TGTGCCAGCAGCTTGGGGGGGGCCAGCGACGAAAAACTGTTTTTT.

Of note for this clonotype: This may be a read error: a much more frequent sequence differs by one nucleotide. The rearrangement joins TRBV29-1 to TRBJ1-3; D is ambiguous. The CDR3 is 12 amino acids. Germline values: CDR1 SQVTM, CDR2 ANQGSEA. The chain's CDR3 is CSIDNGGNTIYF. The CDR3, as DNA: TGCAGCATTGATAACGGGGGAAACACCATATATTTT.

A word on this clonotype: At one boundary the junction diverges from the germline segment, which might be a read error. V gene TRBV7-8 combines with J gene TRBJ2-7, with TRBD1 matching 7 bases. This CDR3 comprises 13 residues. Germline CDR1 and CDR2: SGHVS and FQNEAQ. The CDR3: CASSLAGGREQHF. The DNA of the CDR3 is TGTGCCAGCAGCTTAGCAGGGGGCCGCGAGCAGCACTTC.

The V gene is TRBV25-1, the J gene TRBJ1-3; tentatively, D is TRBD1 (6 bases). Germline V CDR1 and CDR2: MGHDK, SYGVNS. The V end lost 4 bases, the J end lost 3 bases, and 13 bases lay between the germline ends. This CDR3 contains 15 residues. CDR3 in amino acids: CASSASTGFGNTIYF. The CDR3 DNA follows: TGTGCCAGCAGTGCTAGCACAGGGTTTGGAAACACCATATATTTT.

Note on this clonotype: Mismatch with germline at one junction end may stem from a read error. The CDR3 DNA reads TGCGCCAGCAGCCAAGGACCCCACGCGGGTAATGAAAAACTGTTTTTT. It translates to CASSQGPHAGNEKLFF. The chain joins TRBV7-9 to TRBJ1-4; D gene unclear. CDR1 and CDR2 from the germline V gene are SEHNR and FQNEAQ (reference sequence). The CDR3 has 16 residues.

The chain is built from TRBV29-1 and TRBJ2-6; 10 bases fit TRBD1. CDR1 is SQVTM and CDR2 is ANQGSEA in the germline V gene. Trimming at V came to 2 bases and at J to 0 bases, leaving 7 bases not matched to a gene. The length of the CDR3 is 18 residues. The CDR3 DNA reads as TGCAGCGTTGAACGGGCGGGGACAGGGGCCTCTGGGGCCAACGTCCTGACTTTC. Residues: CSVERAGTGASGANVLTF.

A word on this clonotype: The conserved phenylalanine or tryptophan normally closing the CDR3 is absent here, so this likely arose from a read error. The DNA is left out, because the CDR3 cannot be placed on it with certainty; the CDR3 is given as TCRdb lists it. This chain joins TRBV7-6 and TRBJ2-7. The V gene's germline CDR1 is SGHVS and CDR2 FNYEAQ. The length of the CDR3 is 9 amino acids, counting both ends. This CDR3 reads CASSLANFG.

The chain links TRBV6-6 to TRBJ2-7, with D perhaps given as TRBD1 or TRBD2 (5 bases each). Germline V gives CDR1 MNHNY, CDR2 SVGAGI (reference sequence). The CDR3 covers 18 residues. V dropped 0 bases and J dropped 3 bases, with 21 bases sitting between them. The DNA for the CDR3 is TGTGCCAGCAGTTACTCGACAGCCCCGCGGAGGAGAAGCTACGAGCAGTACTTC. This encodes CASSYSTAPRRRSYEQYF.